This T cell receptor (beta chain) originates from a study of Graves' ophthalmopathy and Graves' hyperthyroidism. Ineligible for inclusion were patients with other autoimmune diseases, uncontrolled infections, pregnancy or lactation. The TCR beta CDR3 regions underwent amplification from RNA transcripts. Second-round multiplex PCR came after first-round RT-PCR with HTBI primers. MiXCR was run by TCRdb on the multiplex PCR reads, yielding one entry per CDR3 protein. The data hold approximately 1.2 million distinct CDR3 sequences, with less than 45% observed a single time. Source material: peripheral blood or thyroid tissue (not recorded which). The TCR originated in an adult man with Graves' hyperthyroidism.

For the CDR3, the DNA is TGCAGCGTGGCCGCTAGCGAGCAAGAGACCCAGTACTTC. Protein sequence: CSVAASEQETQYF. The rearrangement uses TRBV29-1 and TRBJ2-5, with D perhaps TRBD2 (6 bases). CDR3 length: 13 amino acids. The V gene's germline CDR1 is SQVTM and CDR2 ANQGSEA. With 6 bases removed from V and 2 bases from J, the gap between germline ends came to 13 bases.